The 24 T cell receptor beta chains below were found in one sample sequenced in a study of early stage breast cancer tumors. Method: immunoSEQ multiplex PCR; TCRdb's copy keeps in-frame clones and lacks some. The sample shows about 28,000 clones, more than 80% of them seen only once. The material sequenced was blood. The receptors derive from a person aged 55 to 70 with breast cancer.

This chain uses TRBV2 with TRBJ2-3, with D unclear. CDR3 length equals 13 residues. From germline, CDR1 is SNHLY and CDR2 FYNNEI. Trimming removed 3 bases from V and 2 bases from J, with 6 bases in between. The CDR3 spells CASSESYTDTQYF. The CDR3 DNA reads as TGTGCCAGCAGTGAGTCTTACACAGATACGCAGTATTTT.

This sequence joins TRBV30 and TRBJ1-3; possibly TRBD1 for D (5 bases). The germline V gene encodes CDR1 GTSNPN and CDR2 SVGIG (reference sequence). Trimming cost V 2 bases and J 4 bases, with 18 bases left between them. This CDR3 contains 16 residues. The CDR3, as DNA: TGTGCCTGGAGTTCATGGGGGGGGACCACCGGAAACACCATATATTTT. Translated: CAWSSWGGTTGNTIYF.

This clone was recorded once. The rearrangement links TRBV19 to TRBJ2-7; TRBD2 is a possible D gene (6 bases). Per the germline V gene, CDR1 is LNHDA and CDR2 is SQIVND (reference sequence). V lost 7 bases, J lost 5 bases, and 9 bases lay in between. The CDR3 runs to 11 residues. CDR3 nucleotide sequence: TGTGCCAGTAAGGGAGGAGACGAGCAGTACTTC. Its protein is CASKGGDEQYF.

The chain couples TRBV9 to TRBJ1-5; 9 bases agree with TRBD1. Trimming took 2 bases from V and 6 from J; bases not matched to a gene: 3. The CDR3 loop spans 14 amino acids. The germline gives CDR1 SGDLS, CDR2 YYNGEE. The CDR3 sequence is CASSVTGGTQPQHF. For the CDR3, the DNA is TGTGCCAGCAGCGTTACAGGGGGCACTCAGCCCCAGCATTTT.

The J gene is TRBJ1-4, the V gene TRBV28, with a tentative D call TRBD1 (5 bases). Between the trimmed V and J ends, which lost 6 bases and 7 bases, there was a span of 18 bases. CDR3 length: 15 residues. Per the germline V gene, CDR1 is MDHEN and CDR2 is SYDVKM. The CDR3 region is CASSPGRERGEKLFF. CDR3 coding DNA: TGTGCCAGCAGCCCGGGGAGGGAGAGGGGTGAAAAACTGTTTTTT.

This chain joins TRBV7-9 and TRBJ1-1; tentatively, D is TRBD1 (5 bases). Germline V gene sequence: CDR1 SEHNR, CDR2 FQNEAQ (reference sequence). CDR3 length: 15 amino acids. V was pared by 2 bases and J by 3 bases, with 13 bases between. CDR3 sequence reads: CASSLMQGEDTEAFF. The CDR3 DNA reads TGTGCCAGCAGCTTAATGCAGGGTGAGGACACTGAAGCTTTCTTT.

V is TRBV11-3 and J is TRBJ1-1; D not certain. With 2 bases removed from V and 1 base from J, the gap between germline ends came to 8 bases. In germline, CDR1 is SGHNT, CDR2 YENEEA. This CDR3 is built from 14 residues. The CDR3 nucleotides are TGTGCCAGCAGCTTAAGACTCACGAACACTGAAGCTTTCTTT. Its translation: CASSLRLTNTEAFF.

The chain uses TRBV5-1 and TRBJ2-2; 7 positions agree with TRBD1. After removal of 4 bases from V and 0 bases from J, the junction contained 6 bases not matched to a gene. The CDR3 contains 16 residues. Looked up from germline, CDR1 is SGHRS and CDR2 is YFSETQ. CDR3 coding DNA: TGCGCCAGCAGCCCAGAGGGGGCAACGAACACCGGGGAGCTGTTTTTT. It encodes CASSPEGATNTGELFF.

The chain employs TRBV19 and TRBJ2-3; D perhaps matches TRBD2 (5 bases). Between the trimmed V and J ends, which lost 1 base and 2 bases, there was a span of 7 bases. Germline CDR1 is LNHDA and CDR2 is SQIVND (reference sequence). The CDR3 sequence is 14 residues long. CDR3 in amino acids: CASSIGGNTDTQYF. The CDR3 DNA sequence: TGTGCCAGTAGTATAGGAGGGAACACAGATACGCAGTATTTT.

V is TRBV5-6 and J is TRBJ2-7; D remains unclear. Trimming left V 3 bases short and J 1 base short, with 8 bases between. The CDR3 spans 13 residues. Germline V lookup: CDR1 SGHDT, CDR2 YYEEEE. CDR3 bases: TGTGCCAGCAGCTCGGGTATTTCCTACGAGCAGTACTTC. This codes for CASSSGISYEQYF. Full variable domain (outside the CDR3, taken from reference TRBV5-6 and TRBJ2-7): DAGVTQSPTHLIKTRGQQVTLRCSPKSGHDTVSWYQQALGQGPQFIFQYYEEEERQRGNFPDRFSGHQFPNYSSELNVNALLLGDSALYLCASSSGISYEQYFGPGTRLTVT.

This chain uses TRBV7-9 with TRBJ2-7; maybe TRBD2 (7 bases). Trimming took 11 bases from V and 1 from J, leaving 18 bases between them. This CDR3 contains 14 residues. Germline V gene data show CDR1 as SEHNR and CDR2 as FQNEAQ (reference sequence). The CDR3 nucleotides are TGTGCCCCCGTCCCGGGGGGCAGTTCCTACGAGCAGTACTTC. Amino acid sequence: CAPVPGGSSYEQYF.

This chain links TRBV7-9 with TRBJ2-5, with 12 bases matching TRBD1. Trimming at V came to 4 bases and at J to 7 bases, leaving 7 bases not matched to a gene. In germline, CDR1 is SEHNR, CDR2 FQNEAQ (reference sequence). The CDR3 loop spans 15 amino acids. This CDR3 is CASSSGTGGWVTQYF. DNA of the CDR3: TGTGCCAGCAGCTCCGGGACAGGGGGCTGGGTGACCCAGTACTTC.

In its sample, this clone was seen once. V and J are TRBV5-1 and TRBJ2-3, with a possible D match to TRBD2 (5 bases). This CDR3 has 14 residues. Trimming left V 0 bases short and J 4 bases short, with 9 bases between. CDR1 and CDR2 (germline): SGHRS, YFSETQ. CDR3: CASSLAPGADTQYF. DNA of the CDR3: TGCGCCAGCAGCTTGGCCCCCGGGGCAGATACGCAGTATTTT.

In nucleotides, the CDR3 is TGTGCCACCAGCAGAAAACACACCGGGACAGGACTGTACAATGAGCAGTTCTTC. This gives the protein CATSRKHTGTGLYNEQFF. The rearrangement joins TRBV15 to TRBJ2-1, with 8 positions matching TRBD1. The ends lost 2 bases at V and 4 bases at J; junction bases unmatched: 13. CDR1 and CDR2 from the germline V gene are LNHNV and YYDKDF (reference sequence). The CDR3 runs 18 residues.

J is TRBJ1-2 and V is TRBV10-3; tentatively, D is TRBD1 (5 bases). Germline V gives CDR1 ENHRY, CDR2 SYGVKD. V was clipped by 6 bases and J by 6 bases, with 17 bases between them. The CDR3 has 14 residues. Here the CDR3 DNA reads TGTGCCATCAGCCGTAATCAGGGTCAGGATGGCTACACCTTC. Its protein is CAISRNQGQDGYTF.

CDR3 sequence reads: CAWSSEDRPPYEQYF. CDR3 nucleotide sequence: TGTGCCTGGAGTTCGGAGGACAGGCCACCCTACGAGCAGTACTTC. The chain uses TRBV30 and TRBJ2-7, with 7 bases lining up with TRBD1. Germline V gene sequence: CDR1 GTSNPN, CDR2 SVGIG (reference sequence). The CDR3 extends over 15 amino acids. V trimming: 2 bases; J trimming: 2 bases; junction bases outside the gene matches: 9.

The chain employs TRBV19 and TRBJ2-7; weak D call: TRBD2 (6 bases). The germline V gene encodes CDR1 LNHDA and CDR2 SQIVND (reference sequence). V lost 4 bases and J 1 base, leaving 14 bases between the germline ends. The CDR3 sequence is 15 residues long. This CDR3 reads CASSRGGDGSYEQYF. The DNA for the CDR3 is TGTGCCAGTAGTAGGGGCGGGGACGGATCCTACGAGCAGTACTTC. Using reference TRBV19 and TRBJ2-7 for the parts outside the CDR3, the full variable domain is DGGITQSPKYLFRKEGQNVTLSCEQNLNHDAMYWYRQDPGQGLRLIYYSQIVNDFQKGDIAEGYSVSREKKESFPLTVTSAQKNPTAFYLCASSRGGDGSYEQYFGPGTRLTVT.

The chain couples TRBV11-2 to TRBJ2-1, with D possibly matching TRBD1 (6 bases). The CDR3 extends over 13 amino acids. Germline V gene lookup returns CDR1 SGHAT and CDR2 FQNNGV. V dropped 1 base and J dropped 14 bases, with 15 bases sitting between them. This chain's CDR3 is CASSLVGRGREFF. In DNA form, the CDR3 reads TGTGCCAGCAGCTTAGTTGGCAGGGGTAGGGAGTTCTTC.

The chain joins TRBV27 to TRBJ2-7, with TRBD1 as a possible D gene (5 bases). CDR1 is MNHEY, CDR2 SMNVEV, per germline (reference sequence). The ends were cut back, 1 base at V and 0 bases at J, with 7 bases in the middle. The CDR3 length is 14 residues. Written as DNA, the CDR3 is TGTGCCAGCAGTTTATATGACAGCTCCTACGAGCAGTACTTC. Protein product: CASSLYDSSYEQYF.

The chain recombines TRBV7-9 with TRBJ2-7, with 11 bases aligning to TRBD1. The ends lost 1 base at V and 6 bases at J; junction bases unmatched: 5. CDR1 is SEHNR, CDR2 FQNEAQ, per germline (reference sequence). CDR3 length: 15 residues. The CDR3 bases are TGTGCCAGCAGCTTAGAAGGGACAGGGGGGGTCGAGCAGTACTTC. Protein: CASSLEGTGGVEQYF.

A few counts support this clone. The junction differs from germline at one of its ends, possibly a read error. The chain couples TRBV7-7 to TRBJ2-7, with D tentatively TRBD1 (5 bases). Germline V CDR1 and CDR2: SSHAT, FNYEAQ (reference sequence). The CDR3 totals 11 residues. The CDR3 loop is CASSLGAAQYF. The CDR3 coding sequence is TGTGCTAGCAGCTTAGGGGCAGCACAGTACTTC.

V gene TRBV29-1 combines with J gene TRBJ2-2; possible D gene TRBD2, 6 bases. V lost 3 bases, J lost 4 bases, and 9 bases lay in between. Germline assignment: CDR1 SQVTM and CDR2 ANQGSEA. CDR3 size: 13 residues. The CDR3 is CSVDAGFTGELFF. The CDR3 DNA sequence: TGCAGCGTTGACGCGGGGTTCACCGGGGAGCTGTTTTTT.

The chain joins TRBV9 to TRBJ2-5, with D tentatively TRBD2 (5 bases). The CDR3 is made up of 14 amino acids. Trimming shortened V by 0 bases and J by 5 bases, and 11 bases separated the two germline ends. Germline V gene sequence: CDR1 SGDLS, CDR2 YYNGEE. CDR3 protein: CASSVDATRETQYF. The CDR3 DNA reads TGTGCCAGCAGCGTAGACGCCACTAGGGAGACCCAGTACTTC. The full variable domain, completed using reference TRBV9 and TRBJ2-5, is DSGVTQTPKHLITATGQRVTLRCSPRSGDLSVYWYQQSLDQGLQFLIQYYNGEERAKGNILERFSAQQFPDLHSELNLSSLELGDSALYFCASSVDATRETQYFGPGTRLLVL.

CDR3 nucleotides: TGTGCCAGCAGGACAGCAGGGAGGTTCGGGGAGCTGTTTTTT. This translates into CASRTAGRFGELFF. The chain carries TRBV28 and TRBJ2-2, with D tentatively TRBD2 (6 bases). CDR3 size: 14 residues. CDR1 and CDR2 from the germline V gene are MDHEN and SYDVKM. Trimming cost V 6 bases and J 7 bases, with 15 bases left between them.